This record looks at one T cell receptor (beta chain) sequence and its context. Its matching antigen is unknown. The conserved phenylalanine or tryptophan is not found at the CDR3 terminus, so this likely reflects a read error. The CDR3 spans 15 residues. Germline loops: CDR1 SEHNR, CDR2 FQNEAQ (reference sequence). Germline DNA was also extracted, and blood RNA derived from unsorted whole blood. Roughly 4 milliliters of peripheral blood were collected before surgery. The sample belongs to a study of tumor-infiltrating lymphocytes in primary liver carcinoma. For the study at large: Tumors were staged T1-T3 N0M0 and measured about 4 to 11 cm across.

Findings and caveats of the study: Lower overlap was observed for tumor-adjacent and tumor-blood pairs relative to tumor region pairs.

A constant-region primer served to make TCR beta cDNA from about 500 ng total RNA. Modified slightly, ARM-PCR produced TCR beta libraries over three nested multiplex PCR rounds. The two initial PCR rounds, ten to eleven cycles each, used TRBV1-TRBV30 forward and C-beta reverse primers. TCRdb processed the multiplex PCR reads anew with MiXCR; each CDR3 protein has one entry. This sample carries nearly 200,000 distinct CDR3 sequences, about 65% of them seen once, and the ten largest clones take approximately 6.6%. The chain is built from TRBV7-9 and TRBJ2-7; 10 nucleotides agree with TRBD2. The specimen sequenced was peripheral blood. The sequence came from a woman aged 55 to 70 with primary liver carcinoma and hepatitis B virus infection. CDR3 in DNA: TGTGCCAGCAGCATAGCGGGAGGAAGCTCCTACGAGCAGTACCTC. Its translation is CASSIAGGSSYEQYL.